This T cell receptor (beta chain) is drawn from a study of cytomegalovirus exposure and HLA in healthy donors. Study-level results: Among immune exposure information, only CMV serostatus was available.

Germline CDR1 reads MNHNS; CDR2 reads SASEGT. The CDR3 extends over 15 amino acids. V was pared by 2 bases and J by 6 bases, with 1 base of the junction left unmatched. This clone was seen once. Its antigen remains unidentified. The PCR made use of 60 Vbeta and 13 Jbeta primers. Using immunoSEQ multiplex PCR, the repertoire was profiled, and TCRdb retains in-frame clones only, with some absent. The top ten clones hold approximately 3% of a sample with about 140,000 clones, roughly 70% of them seen once. Sequences were obtained from PBMCs. This receptor was identified in a male donor in good health and CMV-seronegative. The chain recombines TRBV6-1 with TRBJ2-2; 12 nucleotides agree with TRBD2. The CDR3 loop reads CASSELAGGPGELFF. CDR3 sequence (DNA): TGTGCCAGCAGTGAACTAGCGGGGGGGCCCGGGGAGCTGTTTTTT.